This T cell receptor (beta chain) was recorded in a study of control samples from healthy donors and cancer patients. With 7 bases removed from V and 2 bases from J, the gap between germline ends came to 14 bases. The CDR3 runs to 14 residues. Germline assignment: CDR1 PRHDT and CDR2 FYEKMQ (reference sequence). This clone is a singleton in its sample. TCRdb's table, derived via immunoSEQ multiplex PCR, lists solely in-frame clones and lacks some. The data contain about 85,000 clones, approximately 91% of them singletons. The source material was blood. The gene calls are TRBV13 and TRBJ1-2; weak D call: TRBD1 (5 bases). The sequence derives from a woman aged 55-70 years in good health. DNA for the CDR3: TGTGCCAGCACCCCTCCGGGGCCAAACTATGGCTACACCTTC. It encodes CASTPPGPNYGYTF.